This T cell receptor beta chain comes out of a study of blood T cell repertoires in COVID-19. As for the study in general: Sample material is recorded as cDNA or gDNA derived from T cells, B-cell-depleted T cells, or PBMCs.

Germline lookup yields CDR1 LNHNV and CDR2 YYDKDF (reference sequence). The V and J ends lost 0 bases and 5 bases respectively, with 11 bases between them. This CDR3 is 15 amino acids long. As processed by the authors: Estimation of nucleated cell counts was performed using reference gene primer amplification. Produced via immunoSEQ multiplex PCR; TCRdb's table is partial and in-frame only. V, J and clone size derive from that table, while D and trimming were established from the DNA sequence. The table includes around 270,000 clones, around 81% detected once. This rearrangement joins TRBV15 to TRBJ1-5; maybe TRBD1 (5 bases). The receptor was isolated from a person aged 70 to 85 with COVID-19, enrolled during active disease. The sequenced material came from peripheral blood. CDR3 nucleotide sequence: TGTGCCACCAGCAGAGATATTGGGGGGGATCAGCCCCAGCATTTT. Residues: CATSRDIGGDQPQHF.